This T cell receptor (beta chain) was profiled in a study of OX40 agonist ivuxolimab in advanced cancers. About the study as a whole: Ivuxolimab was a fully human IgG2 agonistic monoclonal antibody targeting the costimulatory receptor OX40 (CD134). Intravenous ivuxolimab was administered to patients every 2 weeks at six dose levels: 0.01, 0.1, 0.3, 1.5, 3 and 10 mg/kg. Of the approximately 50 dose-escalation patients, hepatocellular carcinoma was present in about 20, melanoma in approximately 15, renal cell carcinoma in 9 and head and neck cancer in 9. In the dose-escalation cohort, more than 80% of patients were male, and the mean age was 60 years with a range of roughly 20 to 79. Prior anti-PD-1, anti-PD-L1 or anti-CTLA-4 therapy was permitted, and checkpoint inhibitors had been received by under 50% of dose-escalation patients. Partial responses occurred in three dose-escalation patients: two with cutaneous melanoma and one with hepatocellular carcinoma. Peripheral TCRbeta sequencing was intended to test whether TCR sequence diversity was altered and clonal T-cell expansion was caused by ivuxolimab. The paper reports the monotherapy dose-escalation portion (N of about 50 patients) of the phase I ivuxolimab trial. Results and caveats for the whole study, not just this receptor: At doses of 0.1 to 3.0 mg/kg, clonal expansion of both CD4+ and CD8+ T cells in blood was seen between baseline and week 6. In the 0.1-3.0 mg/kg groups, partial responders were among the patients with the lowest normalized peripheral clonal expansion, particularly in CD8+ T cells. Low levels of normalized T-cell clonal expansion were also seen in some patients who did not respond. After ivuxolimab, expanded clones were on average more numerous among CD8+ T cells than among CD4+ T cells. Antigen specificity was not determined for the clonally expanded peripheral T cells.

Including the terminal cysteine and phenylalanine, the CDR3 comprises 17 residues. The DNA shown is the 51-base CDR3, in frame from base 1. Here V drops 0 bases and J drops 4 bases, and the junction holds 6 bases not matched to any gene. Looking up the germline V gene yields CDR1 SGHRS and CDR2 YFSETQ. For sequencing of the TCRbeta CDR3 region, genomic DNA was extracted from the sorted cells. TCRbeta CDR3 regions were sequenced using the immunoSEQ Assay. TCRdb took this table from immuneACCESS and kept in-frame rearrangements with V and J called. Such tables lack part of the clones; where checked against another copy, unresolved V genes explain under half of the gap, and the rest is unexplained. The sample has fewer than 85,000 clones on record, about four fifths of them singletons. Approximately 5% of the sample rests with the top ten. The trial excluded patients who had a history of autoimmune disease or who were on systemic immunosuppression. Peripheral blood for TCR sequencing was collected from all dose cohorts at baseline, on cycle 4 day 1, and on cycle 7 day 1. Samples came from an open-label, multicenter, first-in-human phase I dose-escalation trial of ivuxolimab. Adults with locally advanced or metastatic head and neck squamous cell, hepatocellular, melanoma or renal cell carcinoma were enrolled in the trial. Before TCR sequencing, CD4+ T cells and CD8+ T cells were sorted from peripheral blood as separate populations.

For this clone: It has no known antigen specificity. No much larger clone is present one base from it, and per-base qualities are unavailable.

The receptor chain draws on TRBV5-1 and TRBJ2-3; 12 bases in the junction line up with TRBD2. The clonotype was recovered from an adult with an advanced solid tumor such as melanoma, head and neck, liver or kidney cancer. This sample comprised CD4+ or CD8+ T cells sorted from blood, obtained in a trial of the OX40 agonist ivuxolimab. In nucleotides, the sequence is TGCGCCAGCAGCTTGGCCTCTAGCGGGAGGGGTGCAGATACGCAGTATTTT. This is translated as CASSLASSGRGADTQYF.